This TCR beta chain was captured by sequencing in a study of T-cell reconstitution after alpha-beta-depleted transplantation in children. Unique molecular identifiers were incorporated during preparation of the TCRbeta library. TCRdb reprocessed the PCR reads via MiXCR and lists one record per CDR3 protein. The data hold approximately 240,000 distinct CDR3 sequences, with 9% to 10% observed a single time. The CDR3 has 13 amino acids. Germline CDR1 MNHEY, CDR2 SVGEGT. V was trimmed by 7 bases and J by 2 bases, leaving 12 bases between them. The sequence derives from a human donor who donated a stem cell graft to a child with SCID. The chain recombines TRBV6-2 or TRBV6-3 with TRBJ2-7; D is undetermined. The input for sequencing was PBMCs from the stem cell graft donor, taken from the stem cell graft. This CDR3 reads CASINPNPYEQYF. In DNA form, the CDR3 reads TGTGCCAGCATCAACCCCAATCCCTACGAGCAGTACTTC.